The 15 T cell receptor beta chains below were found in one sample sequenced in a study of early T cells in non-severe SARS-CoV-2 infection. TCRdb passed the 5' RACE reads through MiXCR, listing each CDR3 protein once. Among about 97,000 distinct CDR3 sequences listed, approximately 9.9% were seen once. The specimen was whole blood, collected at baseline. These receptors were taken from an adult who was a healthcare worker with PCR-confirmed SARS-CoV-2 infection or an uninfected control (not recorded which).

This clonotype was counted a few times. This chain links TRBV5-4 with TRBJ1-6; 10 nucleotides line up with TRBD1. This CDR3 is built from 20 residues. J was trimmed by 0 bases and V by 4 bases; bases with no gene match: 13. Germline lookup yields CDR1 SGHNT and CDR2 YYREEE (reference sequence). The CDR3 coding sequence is TGTGCCAGCAGCGCGAACCGGGACAGGGGACGGTTCTCCTATAATTCACCCCTCCACTTT. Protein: CASSANRDRGRFSYNSPLHF.

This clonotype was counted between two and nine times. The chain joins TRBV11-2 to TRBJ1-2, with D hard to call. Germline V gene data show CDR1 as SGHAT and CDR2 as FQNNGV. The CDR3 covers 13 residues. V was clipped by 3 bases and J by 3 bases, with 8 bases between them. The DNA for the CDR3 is TGTGCCAGCAGCTTGTCCGGGGACTATGGCTACACCTTC. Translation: CASSLSGDYGYTF.

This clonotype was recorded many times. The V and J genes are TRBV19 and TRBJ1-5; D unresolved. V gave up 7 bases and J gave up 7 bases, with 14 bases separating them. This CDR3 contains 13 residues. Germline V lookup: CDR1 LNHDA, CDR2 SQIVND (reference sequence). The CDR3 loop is CASKGGRHQPQHF. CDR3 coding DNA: TGTGCCAGTAAAGGAGGCAGGCACCAGCCCCAGCATTTT.

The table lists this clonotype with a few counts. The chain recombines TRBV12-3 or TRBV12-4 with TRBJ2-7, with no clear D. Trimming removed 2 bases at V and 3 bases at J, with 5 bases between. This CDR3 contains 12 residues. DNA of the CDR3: TGTGCCAGCAGTTTACCGGACTACGAGCAGTACTTC. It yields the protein CASSLPDYEQYF.

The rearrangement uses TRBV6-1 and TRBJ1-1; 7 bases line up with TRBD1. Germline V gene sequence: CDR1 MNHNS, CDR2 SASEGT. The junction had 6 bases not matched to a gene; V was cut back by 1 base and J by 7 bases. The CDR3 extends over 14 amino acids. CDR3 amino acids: CASSEGAQGSEAFF. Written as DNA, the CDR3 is TGTGCCAGCAGTGAAGGTGCACAGGGGAGTGAAGCTTTCTTT.

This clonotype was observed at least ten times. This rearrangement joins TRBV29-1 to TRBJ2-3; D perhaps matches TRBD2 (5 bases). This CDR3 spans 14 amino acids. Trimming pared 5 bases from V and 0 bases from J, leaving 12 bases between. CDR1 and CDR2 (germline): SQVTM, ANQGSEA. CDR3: CSVSTGSSTDTQYF. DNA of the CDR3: TGCAGCGTTTCCACGGGGAGTAGCACAGATACGCAGTATTTT.

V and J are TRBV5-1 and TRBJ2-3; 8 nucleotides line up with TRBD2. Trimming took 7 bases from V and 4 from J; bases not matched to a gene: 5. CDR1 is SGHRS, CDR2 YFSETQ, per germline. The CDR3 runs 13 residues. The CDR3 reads CASFGAGADTQYF. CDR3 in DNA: TGCGCCAGCTTCGGAGCGGGGGCAGATACGCAGTATTTT. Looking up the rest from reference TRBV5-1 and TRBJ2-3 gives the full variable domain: KAGVTQTPRYLIKTRGQQVTLSCSPISGHRSVSWYQQTPGQGLQFLFEYFSETQRNKGNFPGRFSGRQFSNSRSEMNVSTLELGDSALYLCASFGAGADTQYFGPGTRLTVL.

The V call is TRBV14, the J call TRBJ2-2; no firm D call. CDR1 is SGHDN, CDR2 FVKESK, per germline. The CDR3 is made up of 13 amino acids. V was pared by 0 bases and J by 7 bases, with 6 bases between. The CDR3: CASSQEGNGELFF. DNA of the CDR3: TGTGCCAGCAGCCAAGAGGGGAACGGGGAGCTGTTTTTT.

This CDR3 is CASSDRVGEQYF. The CDR3 DNA reads TGTGCCAGCAGTGACAGGGTGGGAGAGCAGTACTTC. The chain is built from TRBV2 and TRBJ2-7, with D perhaps TRBD1 (5 bases). The CDR3 extends over 12 amino acids. The V end lost 3 bases, the J end lost 7 bases, and 10 bases lay between the germline ends. Germline values: CDR1 SNHLY, CDR2 FYNNEI.

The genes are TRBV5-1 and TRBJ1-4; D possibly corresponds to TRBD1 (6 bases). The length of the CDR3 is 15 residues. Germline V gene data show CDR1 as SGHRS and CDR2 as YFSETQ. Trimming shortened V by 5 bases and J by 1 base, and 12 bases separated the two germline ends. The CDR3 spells CASRDLQGTNEKLFF. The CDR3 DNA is TGCGCCAGCAGGGACTTACAGGGAACTAATGAAAAACTGTTTTTT.

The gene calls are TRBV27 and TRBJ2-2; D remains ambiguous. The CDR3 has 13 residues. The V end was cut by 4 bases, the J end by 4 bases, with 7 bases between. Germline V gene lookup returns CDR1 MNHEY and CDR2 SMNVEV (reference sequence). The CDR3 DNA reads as TGTGCCAGCAGTTACCTGGGCACCGGGGAGCTGTTTTTT. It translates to CASSYLGTGELFF.

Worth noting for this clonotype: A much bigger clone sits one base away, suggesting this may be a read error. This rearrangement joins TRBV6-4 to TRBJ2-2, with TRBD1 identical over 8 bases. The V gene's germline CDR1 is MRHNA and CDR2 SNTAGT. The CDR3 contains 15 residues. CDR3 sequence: CVSSEGTGNTGELFF. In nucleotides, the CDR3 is TGTGTCAGCAGTGAAGGGACAGGGAACACCGGGGAGCTGTTTTTT.

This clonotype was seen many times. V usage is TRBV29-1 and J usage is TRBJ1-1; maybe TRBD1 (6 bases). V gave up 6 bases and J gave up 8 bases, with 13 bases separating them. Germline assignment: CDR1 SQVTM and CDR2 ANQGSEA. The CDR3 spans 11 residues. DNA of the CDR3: TGCAGCGTGCTTCGGGGGGCGGAAGCTTTCTTT. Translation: CSVLRGAEAFF.

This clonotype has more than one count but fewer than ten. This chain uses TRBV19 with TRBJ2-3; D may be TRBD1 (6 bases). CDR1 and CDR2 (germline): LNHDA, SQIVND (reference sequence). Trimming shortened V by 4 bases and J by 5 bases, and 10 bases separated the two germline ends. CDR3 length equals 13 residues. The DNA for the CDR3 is TGTGCCAGTAGTACAGGGGTGGGAGATACGCAGTATTTT. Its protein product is CASSTGVGDTQYF.

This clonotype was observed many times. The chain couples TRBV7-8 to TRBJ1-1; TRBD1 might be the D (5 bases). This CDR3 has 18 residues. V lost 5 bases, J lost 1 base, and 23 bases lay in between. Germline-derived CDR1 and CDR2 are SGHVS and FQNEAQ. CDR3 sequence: CASSIRASWDSENTEAFF. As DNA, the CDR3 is TGTGCCAGCAGCATCCGCGCTTCTTGGGACTCCGAGAACACTGAAGCTTTCTTT.